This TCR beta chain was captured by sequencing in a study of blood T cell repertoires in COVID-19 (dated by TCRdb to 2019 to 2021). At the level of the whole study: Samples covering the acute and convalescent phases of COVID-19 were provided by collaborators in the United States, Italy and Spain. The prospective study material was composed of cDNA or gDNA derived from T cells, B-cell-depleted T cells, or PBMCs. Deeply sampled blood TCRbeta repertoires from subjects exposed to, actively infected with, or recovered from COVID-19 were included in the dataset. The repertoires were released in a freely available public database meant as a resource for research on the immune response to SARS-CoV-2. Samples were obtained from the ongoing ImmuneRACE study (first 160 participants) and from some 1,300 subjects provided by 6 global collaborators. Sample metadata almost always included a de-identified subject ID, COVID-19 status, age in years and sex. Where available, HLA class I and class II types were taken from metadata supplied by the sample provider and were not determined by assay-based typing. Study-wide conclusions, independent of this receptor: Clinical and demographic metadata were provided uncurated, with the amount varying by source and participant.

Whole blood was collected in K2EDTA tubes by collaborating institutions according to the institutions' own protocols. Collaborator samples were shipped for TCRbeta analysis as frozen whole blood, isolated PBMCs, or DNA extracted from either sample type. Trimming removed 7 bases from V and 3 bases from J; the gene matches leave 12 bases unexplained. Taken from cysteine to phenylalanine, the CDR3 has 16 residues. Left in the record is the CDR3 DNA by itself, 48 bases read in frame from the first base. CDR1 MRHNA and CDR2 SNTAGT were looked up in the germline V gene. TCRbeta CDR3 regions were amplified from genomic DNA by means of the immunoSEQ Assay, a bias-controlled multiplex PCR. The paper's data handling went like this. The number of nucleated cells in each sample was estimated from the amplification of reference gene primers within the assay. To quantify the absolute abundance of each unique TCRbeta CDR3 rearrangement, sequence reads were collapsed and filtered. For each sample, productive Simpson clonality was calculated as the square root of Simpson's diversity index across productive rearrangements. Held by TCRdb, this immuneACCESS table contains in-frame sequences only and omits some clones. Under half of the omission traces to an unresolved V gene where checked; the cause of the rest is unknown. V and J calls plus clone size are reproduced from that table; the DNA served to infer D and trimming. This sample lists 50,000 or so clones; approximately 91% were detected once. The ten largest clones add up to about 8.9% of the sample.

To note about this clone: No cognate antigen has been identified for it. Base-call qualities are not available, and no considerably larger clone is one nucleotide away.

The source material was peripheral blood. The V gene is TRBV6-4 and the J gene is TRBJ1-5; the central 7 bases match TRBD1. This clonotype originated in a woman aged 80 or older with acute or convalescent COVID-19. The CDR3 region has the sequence CASKLRDRLYNQPQHF. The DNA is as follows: TGTGCCAGCAAACTCCGGGACAGACTTTACAATCAGCCCCAGCATTTT.